This T cell receptor beta chain was captured by sequencing in a study of blood T cell repertoires in COVID-19. The CDR3 covers 15 residues. The germline gives CDR1 SNHLY, CDR2 FYNNEI. V gave up 7 bases and J gave up 0 bases, with 15 bases separating them. The method was immunoSEQ multiplex PCR; TCRdb's version includes in-frame clones alone and lacks a portion of them. The data show roughly 10,000 clones, with roughly 85% seen just once and around 24% held by the top ten. The material sequenced was peripheral blood. This TCR derives from a young man with active or convalescent COVID-19. The chain couples TRBV2 to TRBJ1-1; D not resolved. This CDR3 reads CASNDGLNMNTEAFF. The CDR3, as DNA: TGTGCCAGCAACGACGGACTGAACATGAACACTGAAGCTTTCTTT.